The clone carrying this TCR beta chain has a handful of counts. The antigen remains unidentified. Sequencing was performed with immunoSEQ multiplex PCR; in TCRdb, only in-frame clones are kept and a portion is missing. Among approximately 27,000 clones listed, 87% were seen once. These data come from a study of OX40 agonist ivuxolimab in advanced cancers. The germline CDR1 and CDR2 sequences are LNHNV and YYDKDF (reference sequence). J lost 4 bases, V lost 0 bases, and 8 bases had no gene match. The CDR3 has 17 amino acids. Whole-study findings and limits: Doses of 0.1 to 3.0 mg/kg were accompanied by clonal expansion of CD4+ and CD8+ blood T cells by week 6. Expanded clones belonging to CD8+ T cells outnumbered, on average, those of CD4+.

This material consisted of CD4+ or CD8+ T cells sorted from blood, taken in a trial of the OX40 agonist ivuxolimab. The V gene is TRBV15, the J gene TRBJ2-1, with 8 bases matching TRBD1. This clonotype was sampled from an adult with an advanced solid tumor such as melanoma, head and neck, liver or kidney cancer. In nucleotides, the CDR3 is TGTGCCACCAGCAGAGATCAGGGGACAGGTCAGTACAATGAGCAGTTCTTC. Amino acids: CATSRDQGTGQYNEQFF.